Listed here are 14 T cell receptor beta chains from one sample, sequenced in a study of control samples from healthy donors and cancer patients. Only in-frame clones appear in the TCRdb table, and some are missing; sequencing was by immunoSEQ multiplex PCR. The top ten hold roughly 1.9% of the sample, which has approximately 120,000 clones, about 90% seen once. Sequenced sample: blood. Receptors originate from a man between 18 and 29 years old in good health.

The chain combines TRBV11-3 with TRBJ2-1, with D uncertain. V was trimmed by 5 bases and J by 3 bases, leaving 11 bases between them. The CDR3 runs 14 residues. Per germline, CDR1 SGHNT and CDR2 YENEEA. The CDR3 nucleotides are TGTGCCAGCAGCCCCGTCGCCCTCTACAATGAGCAGTTCTTC. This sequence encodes CASSPVALYNEQFF.

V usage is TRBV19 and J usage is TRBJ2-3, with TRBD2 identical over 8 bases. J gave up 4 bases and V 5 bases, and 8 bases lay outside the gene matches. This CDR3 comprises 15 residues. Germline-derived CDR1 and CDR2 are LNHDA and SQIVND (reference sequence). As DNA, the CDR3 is TGTGCCAGTAGTTCACGTAGCGGGATGGCAGATACGCAGTATTTT. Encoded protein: CASSSRSGMADTQYF.

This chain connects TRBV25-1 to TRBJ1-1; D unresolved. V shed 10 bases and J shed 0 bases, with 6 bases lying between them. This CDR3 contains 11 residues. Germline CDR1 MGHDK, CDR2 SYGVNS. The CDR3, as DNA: TGTGCCACCGCTATGAACACTGAAGCTTTCTTT. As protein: CATAMNTEAFF.

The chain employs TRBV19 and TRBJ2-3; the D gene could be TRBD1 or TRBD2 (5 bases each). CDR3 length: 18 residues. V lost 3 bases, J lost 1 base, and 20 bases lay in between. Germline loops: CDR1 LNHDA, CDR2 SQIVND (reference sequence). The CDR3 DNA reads TGTGCCAGTAGTATGTGGGGGTCCACAGTTTCTCGCACAGATACGCAGTATTTT. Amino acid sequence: CASSMWGSTVSRTDTQYF.

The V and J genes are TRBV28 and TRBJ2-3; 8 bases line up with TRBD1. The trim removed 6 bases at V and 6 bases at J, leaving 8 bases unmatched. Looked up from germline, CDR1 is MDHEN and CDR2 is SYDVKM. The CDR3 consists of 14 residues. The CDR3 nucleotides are TGTGCCAGCAGCTCGGGACAGGTCCATGATACGCAGTATTTT. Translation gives CASSSGQVHDTQYF.

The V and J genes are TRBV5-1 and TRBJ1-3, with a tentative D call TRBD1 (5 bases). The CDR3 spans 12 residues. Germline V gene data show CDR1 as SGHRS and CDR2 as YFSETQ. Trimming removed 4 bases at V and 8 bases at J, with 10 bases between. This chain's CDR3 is CASSTRGDTIYF. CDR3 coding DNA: TGCGCCAGCAGCACCCGAGGGGACACCATATATTTT.

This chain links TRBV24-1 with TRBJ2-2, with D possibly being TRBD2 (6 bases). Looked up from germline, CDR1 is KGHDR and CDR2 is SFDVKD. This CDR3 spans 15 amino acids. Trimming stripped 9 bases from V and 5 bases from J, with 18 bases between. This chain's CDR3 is CATGGMKGRTGELFF. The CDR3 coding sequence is TGTGCCACCGGAGGGATGAAGGGGAGAACCGGGGAGCTGTTTTTT.

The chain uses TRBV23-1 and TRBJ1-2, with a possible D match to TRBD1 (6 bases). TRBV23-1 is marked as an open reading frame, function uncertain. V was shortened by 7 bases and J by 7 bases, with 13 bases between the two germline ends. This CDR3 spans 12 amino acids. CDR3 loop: CASTRRGGGYTF. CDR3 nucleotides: TGCGCCAGCACCCGGAGGGGGGGTGGCTACACCTTC.

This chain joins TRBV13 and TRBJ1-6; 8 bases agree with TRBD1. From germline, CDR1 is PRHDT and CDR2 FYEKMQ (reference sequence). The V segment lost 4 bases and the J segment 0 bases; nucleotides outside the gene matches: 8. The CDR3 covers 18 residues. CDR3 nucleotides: TGTGCCAGCAGCTATGGACAGGGAAGTATCTCCTATAATTCACCCCTCCACTTT. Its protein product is CASSYGQGSISYNSPLHF.

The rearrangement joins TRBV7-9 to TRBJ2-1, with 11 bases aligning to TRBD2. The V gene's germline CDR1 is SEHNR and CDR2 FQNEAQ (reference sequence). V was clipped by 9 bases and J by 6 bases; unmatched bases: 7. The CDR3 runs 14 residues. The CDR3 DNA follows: TGTGCCAGTCCCGGGACTAGCGGACCCAATGAGCAGTTCTTC. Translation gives CASPGTSGPNEQFF.

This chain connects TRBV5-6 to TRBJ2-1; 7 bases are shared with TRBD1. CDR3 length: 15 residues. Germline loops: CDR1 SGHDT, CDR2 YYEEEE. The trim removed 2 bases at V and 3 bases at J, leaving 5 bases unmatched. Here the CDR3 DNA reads TGTGCCAGCAGCTTCACGGGACAGCTCTACAATGAGCAGTTCTTC. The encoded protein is CASSFTGQLYNEQFF.

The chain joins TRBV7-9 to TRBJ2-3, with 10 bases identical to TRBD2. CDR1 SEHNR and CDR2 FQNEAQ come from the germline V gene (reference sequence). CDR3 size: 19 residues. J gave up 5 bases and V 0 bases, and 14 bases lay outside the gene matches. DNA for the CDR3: TGTGCCAGCAGCTTAGCGCTCTCTGAGCGGGAGGGCCGGAGAGATACGCAGTATTTT. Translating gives CASSLALSEREGRRDTQYF.

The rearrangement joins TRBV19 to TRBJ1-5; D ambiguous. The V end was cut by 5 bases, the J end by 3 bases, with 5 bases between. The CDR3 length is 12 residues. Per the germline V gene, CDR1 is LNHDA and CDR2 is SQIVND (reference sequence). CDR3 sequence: CASSYNNQPQHF. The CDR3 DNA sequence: TGTGCCAGTAGTTATAACAATCAGCCCCAGCATTTT. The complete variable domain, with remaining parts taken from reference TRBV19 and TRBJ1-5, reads DGGITQSPKYLFRKEGQNVTLSCEQNLNHDAMYWYRQDPGQGLRLIYYSQIVNDFQKGDIAEGYSVSREKKESFPLTVTSAQKNPTAFYLCASSYNNQPQHFGDGTRLSIL.

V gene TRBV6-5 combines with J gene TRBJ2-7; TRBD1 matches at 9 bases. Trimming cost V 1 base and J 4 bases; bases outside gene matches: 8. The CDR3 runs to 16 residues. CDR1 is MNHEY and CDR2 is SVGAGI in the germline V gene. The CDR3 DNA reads TGTGCCAGCAGTTACTTCTTATCGGGACAGGGTTACGAGCAGTACTTC. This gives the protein CASSYFLSGQGYEQYF.